This TCR beta chain appears in the sequencing data of a study of blood T cell repertoires in COVID-19. Across the whole study: Both acute and convalescent COVID-19 samples were obtained from the United States, Italy and Spain. T cells, B-cell-depleted T cells, or PBMCs supplied cDNA or gDNA.

In the authors' workflow: Counts of nucleated cells, estimated from reference gene primer amplification, were obtained. Assay used: immunoSEQ multiplex PCR; TCRdb lists only in-frame clones, some missing. V and J calls and clone size are as listed in that table; D and trimming were resolved from the DNA. The data show about 15,000 clones, roughly four fifths seen once. V lost 5 bases and J lost 0; bases outside the gene matches: 9. The CDR3 is 18 residues long. Germline V gene sequence: CDR1 SGHTA, CDR2 FQGTGA. This clone was counted between two and nine times. This sequence was found in a man between 60 and 75 years old with acute or convalescent COVID-19. Source material: peripheral blood. The J gene is TRBJ2-3, the V gene TRBV7-3, with 12 bases identical to TRBD2. CDR3 sequence (DNA): TGTGCCAGCAGCCAGACTAGCGGGGGAGTCTCTAGCACAGATACGCAGTATTTT. As protein: CASSQTSGGVSSTDTQYF. Full variable domain (outside the CDR3, taken from reference TRBV7-3 and TRBJ2-3): GAGVSQTPSNKVTEKGKYVELRCDPISGHTALYWYRQSLGQGPEFLIYFQGTGAADDSGLPNDRFFAVRPEGSVSTLKIQRTERGDSAVYLCASSQTSGGVSSTDTQYFGPGTRLTVL.